The 32 T cell receptor beta chains presented below share a single source sample, sequenced in a study of tumor-infiltrating lymphocytes in oesophageal squamous cell carcinoma. TCRdb reanalysed the PCR reads using MiXCR and keeps one entry per CDR3 protein. The table records 15,000 to 20,000 distinct CDR3 sequences, about 53% of them present only once. Sequencing was carried out using esophageal tumor tissue. These receptors all come from a male donor with esophageal squamous cell carcinoma.

This clonotype was picked up a small number of times. For the CDR3, the DNA is TGTGCCAGCAGCTGGACTAGCGGGAACAATGAGCAGTTCTTC. Its protein is CASSWTSGNNEQFF. The rearrangement joins TRBV12-3 or TRBV12-4 to TRBJ2-1; TRBD2 agrees at 12 bases. The CDR3 is made up of 14 amino acids. Trimming cost V 6 bases and J 5 bases; bases outside gene matches: 2.

The chain is built from TRBV7-2 and TRBJ2-3; D is unresolved. The J call may be mistaken, given a closer DNA end match to TRBJ2-1. The CDR3 has 13 amino acids. Germline assignment: CDR1 SGHTA and CDR2 FQGNSA. The CDR3 region is CASSLGLLDEQFF. The CDR3 DNA reads as TGTGCCAGCAGCTTAGGGCTTTTGGATGAGCAGTTCTTC.

This clonotype has a count of ten or more. This chain joins TRBV28 and TRBJ2-6; TRBD1 matches 8 bases. The CDR3 loop spans 17 amino acids. Germline V gene data show CDR1 as MDHEN and CDR2 as SYDVKM. The V segment lost 5 bases and the J segment 0 bases; nucleotides outside the gene matches: 6. The CDR3 sequence: CASSPPQGVSGANVLTF. In DNA form, the CDR3 reads TGTGCCAGCAGTCCCCCACAGGGGGTCTCTGGGGCCAACGTCCTGACTTTC.

The chain uses TRBV6-1 and TRBJ2-5, with D uncertain. Judging by the DNA end, TRBJ2-7 fits better; the J call may be wrong. Germline V gene data show CDR1 as MNHNS and CDR2 as SASEGT. This CDR3 is built from 12 residues. CDR3 nucleotides: TGTGCCAGCAGTATACGGCCTTACGAGCAGTACTTC. As protein: CASSIRPYEQYF.

This rearrangement joins TRBV7-6 to TRBJ1-1; D is possibly TRBD1 (6 bases). Trimming stripped 2 bases from V and 0 bases from J, with 10 bases between. This CDR3 is built from 15 residues. Germline CDR1 reads SGHVS; CDR2 reads FNYEAQ. The DNA for the CDR3 is TGTGCCAGCAGCTTACGAACAGGGATGAACACTGAAGCTTTCTTT. This codes for CASSLRTGMNTEAFF.

This clonotype was recorded many times. V is TRBV12-5 and J is TRBJ2-1, with D possibly called TRBD1 or TRBD2 (6 bases each). The J call is uncertain, as TRBJ2-7 better fits the DNA end. The CDR3 totals 14 residues. Per the germline V gene, CDR1 is LGHNT and CDR2 is FRNRAP. The CDR3 DNA is TGTGCTAGTGGTTTGGTAGAAGGGGGGAATGAGCAGTACTTC. Translating gives CASGLVEGGNEQYF.

CDR3 residues: CASSWGQTNEQYF. The CDR3 nucleotides are TGTGCCAGCAGCTGGGGACAGACAAATGAGCAGTACTTC. J is TRBJ2-7 and V is TRBV7-2, with 7 bases fitting TRBD1. Germline V gene lookup returns CDR1 SGHTA and CDR2 FQGNSA. Germline trimming cut 4 bases from V and 7 bases from J; bases unmatched to any gene: 7. The CDR3 is 13 amino acids.

This clonotype is judged medium-sized (0.01 to 0.1%). The CDR3 DNA sequence: TGTGCCAGCAGTCGGTATACAGGGGTCGGCTACGAGCAGTACTTC. Translating gives CASSRYTGVGYEQYF. The gene calls are TRBV6-1 and TRBJ2-7; 7 positions agree with TRBD1. CDR1 and CDR2 (germline): MNHNS, SASEGT. This CDR3 has 15 residues. Trimming cost V 5 bases and J 3 bases; bases outside gene matches: 10.

Concerning this clonotype itself: Here the CDR3 omits its conserved ending phenylalanine or tryptophan, so a read error is the likely source. Because the CDR3's place on the DNA is in doubt, the DNA is left out and the CDR3 is given as listed by TCRdb. The chain combines TRBV6-1 with TRBJ2-5; the listed D gene, TRBD1, was not tested against the DNA. Inclusive of both ends, the CDR3 amounts to 17 amino acids. CDR1 is MNHNS and CDR2 is SASEGT in the germline V gene. CDR3 sequence reads: CASSEGPGVVYGYTFGS.

Of note for this clonotype: The junction differs from germline at one of its ends, possibly a read error. The chain has TRBV7-6 and TRBJ2-4; 10 nucleotides agree with TRBD1. The CDR3 contains 15 residues. From germline, CDR1 is SGHVS and CDR2 FNYEAQ. CDR3 loop: CANSPGTGVAGELFF. CDR3 DNA: TGTGCCAACAGCCCAGGGACAGGGGTGGCCGGGGAGCTGTTCTTC. Full variable domain (missing parts from reference TRBV7-6 and TRBJ2-4): GAGVSQSPRYKVTKRGQDVALRCDPISGHVSLYWYRQALGQGPEFLTYFNYEAQQDKSGLPNDRFSAERPEGSISTLTIQRTEQRDSAMYRCANSPGTGVAGELFFGAGTRLSVL.

The V and J genes are TRBV27 and TRBJ2-1; no firm D call. The germline CDR1 and CDR2 sequences are MNHEY and SMNVEV (reference sequence). The CDR3 is made up of 13 amino acids. V gave up 0 bases and J gave up 10 bases, with 10 bases separating them. CDR3 in amino acids: CASSLSSGYEQFF. As DNA, the CDR3 is TGTGCCAGCAGTTTATCCTCGGGCTACGAGCAGTTCTTC.

The J gene is TRBJ2-5, the V gene TRBV7-9, with 7 bases lining up with TRBD1. The J call may be in error: the DNA end matches TRBJ2-1 better. CDR3 size: 15 residues. Germline V lookup: CDR1 SEHNR, CDR2 FQNEAQ (reference sequence). The CDR3 is CASRPTAGGYNEQFF. Here the CDR3 DNA reads TGTGCCAGCAGGCCCACAGCAGGGGGATACAATGAGCAGTTCTTC.

This chain uses TRBV20-1 with TRBJ2-5, with D possibly being TRBD1 (5 bases). Trimming left V 2 bases short and J 2 bases short, with 12 bases between. This CDR3 is built from 14 residues. The germline V gene has CDR1 DFQATT and CDR2 SNEGSKA (reference sequence). The CDR3: CSARLHRPQETQYF. CDR3 nucleotide sequence: TGCAGTGCTAGATTGCACAGGCCACAAGAGACCCAGTACTTC.

V and J are TRBV7-4 and TRBJ1-6; D tentatively reads TRBD1 or TRBD2 (6 bases each). The end of the DNA is better explained by TRBJ2-7, so the J call may be wrong. Looked up from germline, CDR1 is SGHVT and CDR2 is SQSDAQ. This CDR3 contains 14 residues. The CDR3 here is CASSPGTKGGEQYF. The CDR3 DNA follows: TGTGCCAGCAGCCCCGGGACCAAGGGGGGCGAGCAGTACTTC.

Regarding this clonotype: In this CDR3 the conserved last residue, phenylalanine or tryptophan, is missing, so a read error is likely. No DNA is shown, since the ends of the CDR3 on it are uncertain; the CDR3 is the one TCRdb lists. V is TRBV7-8 and J is TRBJ2-5. CDR1 SGHVS and CDR2 FQNEAQ come from the germline V gene. The CDR3 has 9 residues if both end residues are counted. The CDR3 region is CASSSYEYP.

This clonotype has ten or more counts. The chain recombines TRBV5-1 with TRBJ1-1; tentatively, D is TRBD1 (6 bases). The CDR3 covers 17 residues. CDR1 is SGHRS, CDR2 YFSETQ, per germline. V was cut by 4 bases and J by 3 bases, with 22 bases left in between. The CDR3 coding sequence is TGCGCCAGCAGCCCACTTGCCCCGACAGGCCCCCACACTGAAGCTTTCTTT. Encoded protein: CASSPLAPTGPHTEAFF.

This chain joins TRBV27 and TRBJ2-1, with 11 nucleotides matching TRBD1. The V gene's germline CDR1 is MNHEY and CDR2 SMNVEV (reference sequence). The CDR3 has 15 amino acids. The ends lost 5 bases at V and 4 bases at J; junction bases unmatched: 4. CDR3 in DNA: TGTGCCAGCAGTAGAGGGACAGGGGGGTACAATGAGCAGTTCTTC. This translates into CASSRGTGGYNEQFF.

The chain couples TRBV6-4 to TRBJ2-3; TRBD2 aligns across 8 bases. The CDR3 is 14 residues long. Trimming at V came to 4 bases and at J to 2 bases, leaving 2 bases not matched to a gene. Germline loops: CDR1 MRHNA, CDR2 SNTAGT. The CDR3, as DNA: TGTGCCAGCAGTGCAGCGGGAGACACAGATACGCAGTATTTT. Translation: CASSAAGDTDTQYF.

This clonotype was counted only a few times. The junction shows a germline mismatch at one end, possibly a read error. The J gene is TRBJ1-2, the V gene TRBV24-1; D gene uncertain. The CDR3 is made up of 9 amino acids. Germline values: CDR1 KGHDR, CDR2 SFDVKD. The DNA of the CDR3 is TGTGCCACCAGTGACCCCCCCCCCTTC. The encoded protein is CATSDPPPF.

As concerns this clonotype: Here the CDR3 omits its conserved ending phenylalanine or tryptophan, so a read error is the likely source. No DNA is shown, since the ends of the CDR3 on it are uncertain; the CDR3 is the one TCRdb lists. The chain couples TRBV24-1 to TRBJ2-5; the table's D call of TRBD2 was not tested on the DNA. CDR1 and CDR2 (germline): KGHDR, SFDVKD. The CDR3 is 16 amino acids long, termini counted. The CDR3 loop is CATSPSGSFYEQYFGN.

The rearrangement joins TRBV5-6 to TRBJ2-3; 13 bases line up with TRBD2. V lost 1 base to trimming and J lost 3 bases; unmatched junction nucleotides: 2. CDR3 length equals 16 residues. Germline V gene data show CDR1 as SGHDT and CDR2 as YYEEEE. The CDR3 DNA reads as TGTGCCAGCAGCTTGTTGGGACTAGCGGGGACAGATACGCAGTATTTT. Encoded protein: CASSLLGLAGTDTQYF. Based on the CDR3 plus reference TRBV5-6 and TRBJ2-3, the full variable domain is DAGVTQSPTHLIKTRGQQVTLRCSPKSGHDTVSWYQQALGQGPQFIFQYYEEEERQRGNFPDRFSGHQFPNYSSELNVNALLLGDSALYLCASSLLGLAGTDTQYFGPGTRLTVL.

The table lists this clonotype with a few counts. The rearrangement uses TRBV10-3 and TRBJ2-1; possibly TRBD2 for D (6 bases). CDR1 and CDR2 from the germline V gene are ENHRY and SYGVKD. The length of the CDR3 is 17 residues. Trimming pared 4 bases from V and 0 bases from J, leaving 16 bases between. CDR3 residues: CAISGTLAPSSYNEQFF. The CDR3 DNA is TGTGCCATCAGTGGTACTCTAGCGCCGAGCTCCTACAATGAGCAGTTCTTC.

This clonotype was seen a handful of times. This chain links TRBV18 with TRBJ2-7; 9 bases agree with TRBD1. CDR1 and CDR2 (germline): KGHSH, LQKENI. V shed 1 base and J 3 bases; nucleotides not matched to a gene: 1. The CDR3 has 14 amino acids. The CDR3 nucleotides read TGTGCCAGCTCACCACGACAGGGGGTCTACGAGCAGTACTTC. Amino acids: CASSPRQGVYEQYF. Together with reference TRBV18 and TRBJ2-7, the CDR3 gives the full variable domain: NAGVMQNPRHLVRRRGQEARLRCSPMKGHSHVYWYRQLPEEGLKFMVYLQKENIIDESGMPKERFSAEFPKEGPSILRIQQVVRGDSAAYFCASSPRQGVYEQYFGPGTRLTVT.

The CDR3 coding sequence is TGTGCCAGCAGCCGTACAGGGGGAGGTACTGAAGCTTTCTTT. Protein product: CASSRTGGGTEAFF. The chain combines TRBV7-3 with TRBJ1-1, with 8 bases that match TRBD1. Germline V lookup: CDR1 SGHTA, CDR2 FQGTGA. The V gene end was trimmed by 5 bases and the J gene end by 5 bases; junction bases not matched to a gene: 7. The CDR3 covers 14 residues.

J is TRBJ2-3 and V is TRBV7-2; D is ambiguous. The DNA end lines up better with TRBJ2-5; the J call may be wrong. Germline values: CDR1 SGHTA, CDR2 FQGNSA. The CDR3 runs 11 residues. This CDR3 is CASSQRQTQYF. DNA of the CDR3: TGTGCCAGCAGCCAGCGACAGACCCAGTACTTC.

This clonotype has only a few counts. This clone may be a read error of a much larger clone one base away. V gene TRBV27 combines with J gene TRBJ2-1; 9 bases are shared with TRBD1. The CDR3 runs to 16 residues. The ends lost 3 bases at V and 10 bases at J; junction bases unmatched: 13. CDR1 and CDR2 from the germline V gene are MNHEY and SMNVEV (reference sequence). The CDR3: CASSLGGQGVWDEQFF. The CDR3 bases are TGTGCCAGCAGTTTGGGGGGACAGGGAGTCTGGGACGAGCAGTTCTTC.

The J gene is TRBJ2-5, the V gene TRBV3-1, with D possibly matching TRBD2 (5 bases). V was cut by 3 bases and J by 5 bases, with 19 bases left in between. Per germline, CDR1 LGHDT and CDR2 YNNKEL (reference sequence). This CDR3 contains 16 residues. As DNA, the CDR3 is TGTGCCAGCAGCCAGGGAGTCGCGGTGGTGTCTGAGACCCAGTACTTC. It translates to CASSQGVAVVSETQYF.

Sample share makes this clonotype medium-sized. The chain combines TRBV7-3 with TRBJ2-1; D ambiguous. The CDR3 spans 14 residues. Germline V lookup: CDR1 SGHTA, CDR2 FQGTGA. Trimming pared 0 bases from V and 8 bases from J, leaving 11 bases between. DNA for the CDR3: TGTGCCAGCAGCTTAACGTTATCCATCCATGAGCAGTTCTTC. This translates into CASSLTLSIHEQFF.

The sample holds a few counts of this clonotype. This chain uses TRBV7-2 with TRBJ2-1; 9 bases align to TRBD1. The J call is uncertain, as TRBJ2-7 better fits the DNA end. Germline CDR1 reads SGHTA; CDR2 reads FQGNSA. This CDR3 comprises 15 residues. In DNA form, the CDR3 reads TGTGCCAGCAGCTCGTTTACAGGGGGCAACTACGAGCAGTACTTC. This sequence encodes CASSSFTGGNYEQYF.

The V call is TRBV7-3, the J call TRBJ2-1, with D perhaps TRBD1 (6 bases). The germline V gene encodes CDR1 SGHTA and CDR2 FQGTGA. The CDR3 runs 14 residues. The V end was cut by 5 bases, the J end by 5 bases, with 13 bases between. The CDR3 protein is CASSPLGGNNEQFF. CDR3 DNA sequence: TGTGCCAGCAGCCCCCTAGGGGGAAACAATGAGCAGTTCTTC.

Concerning this clonotype itself: This may be a read error: a much more frequent sequence differs by one nucleotide. The chain recombines TRBV5-1 with TRBJ2-7; D gene ambiguous. Germline CDR1 SGHRS, CDR2 YFSETQ. The CDR3 length is 15 residues. V was cut by 4 bases and J by 7 bases, with 21 bases left in between. The CDR3 loop is CASSQSPVGNNEQYF. In nucleotides, the CDR3 is TGCGCCAGCAGCCAGTCTCCGGTGGGGAACAATGAGCAGTACTTC.

This rearrangement joins TRBV7-3 to TRBJ2-1; D is uncertain. With the DNA end fitting TRBJ2-7 better, the J assignment may be wrong. This CDR3 comprises 15 residues. Germline lookup yields CDR1 SGHTA and CDR2 FQGTGA. The CDR3 DNA is TGTGCCAGCAGCTTAACTGTAAGCTCCTACAATGAGCAGTACTTC. Protein: CASSLTVSSYNEQYF.